This TCR beta chain was profiled in a study of T cells in Graves' hyperthyroidism and ophthalmopathy. Study in general: Staff took peripheral blood when the initial diagnosis was made, before any treatment began.

RNA transcripts yielded amplified TCR beta CDR3 regions. Primed by the HTBI set, a first-round RT-PCR was run on the TCR CDR3. Each CDR3 protein gets one entry after TCRdb re-called the multiplex PCR reads with MiXCR. This sample carries some 720,000 distinct CDR3 sequences, about 17% of them seen once, and the ten largest clones take around 8%. Trimming removed 2 bases from V and 0 bases from J, with 8 bases in between. The V gene's germline CDR1 is MNHNY and CDR2 SVGAGI (reference sequence). This CDR3 comprises 14 residues. This clonotype was seen at least ten times. The antigen is not known. General study points: Researchers found most expanded thyroid clonotypes above 0.001 in blood as well.

J is TRBJ2-7 and V is TRBV6-6; the D call may be TRBD1 or TRBD2 (5 bases each). The sequence derives from a man between 18 and 29 years old with Graves' hyperthyroidism. The sequencing input was blood. The CDR3 reads CASSYGGHSYEQYF. CDR3 nucleotides: TGTGCCAGCAGTTACGGGGGTCACTCCTACGAGCAGTACTTC.